Listed below are T cell receptor beta chains from one sample, sequenced in a study of T-cell reconstitution after alpha-beta-depleted transplantation in children. TCRdb re-derived calls from the PCR reads in MiXCR, one entry per CDR3 protein. The repertoire consists of fewer than 550,000 distinct CDR3 sequences, with over 9.5% occurring once and the leading ten covering about 2.1%. The material was PBMCs, obtained before TCRalphabeta/CD19-depleted stem cell transplant. These receptors came from a child aged 2-15 years with inherited bone marrow failure, due to receive a stem cell transplant. Both conserved end residues are trimmed from each CDR3. D genes are given only for firm matches.

D: NA; V: TRBV10-1; J: TRBJ2-3; CDR3: ASSDDSTDTQY
D: NA; V: TRBV5-5; J: TRBJ2-1; CDR3: ASSFPDSPISYNEQF
D: TRBD2; V: TRBV12-3/TRBV12-4; J: TRBJ2-1; CDR3: ASTDTSGSSYNEQF
D: TRBD2; V: TRBV10-3; J: TRBJ2-1; CDR3: AISATGGGNEQF
D: NA; V: TRBV12-3/TRBV12-4; J: TRBJ2-6; CDR3: ASSLKGRQDISGANVLT
D: NA; V: TRBV9; J: TRBJ2-5; CDR3: ASSVDGQGSRETQY
D: TRBD2; V: TRBV10-2; J: TRBJ2-1; CDR3: ASRRDYERGQF
D: TRBD1; V: TRBV5-1; J: TRBJ1-1; CDR3: ASGDRAMNTEAF
D: NA; V: TRBV28; J: TRBJ2-7; CDR3: ASNARGRTYEQY
D: TRBD2; V: TRBV29-1; J: TRBJ2-3; CDR3: STGTSWSTDTQY
D: NA; V: TRBV27; J: TRBJ2-1; CDR3: ASSTSGRAYNEQF
D: TRBD1; V: TRBV7-8; J: TRBJ2-2; CDR3: ASTTLGQANTGELF
D: NA; V: TRBV9; J: TRBJ2-3; CDR3: ASSVVTGDTQY
D: NA; V: TRBV7-9; J: TRBJ2-1; CDR3: ASSSIRRGLNEQF
D: NA; V: TRBV5-5; J: TRBJ2-2; CDR3: ASSLVSAGELF
D: NA; V: TRBV4-3; J: TRBJ1-1; CDR3: ASSQQGRMNTEAF
D: NA; V: TRBV18; J: TRBJ2-1; CDR3: ASSPVASSGEQF
D: TRBD1; V: TRBV5-1; J: TRBJ2-5; CDR3: ASSSGTAQETQY
D: TRBD2; V: TRBV9; J: TRBJ2-1; CDR3: ASSEAGDSYNEQF
D: TRBD1; V: TRBV5-6; J: TRBJ1-2; CDR3: ASSLYDRGSFGYT
D: NA; V: TRBV4-1; J: TRBJ2-3; CDR3: ASSQESSSDTQY
D: NA; V: TRBV29-1; J: TRBJ1-1; CDR3: SVEDGYGGGTEAF
D: TRBD2; V: TRBV19; J: TRBJ2-1; CDR3: ASSVASGGYNEQF
D: NA; V: TRBV5-1; J: TRBJ2-1; CDR3: ASSFRRDSYNEQF
D: NA; V: TRBV10-3; J: TRBJ2-5; CDR3: AISEFHRGEETQY
D: TRBD2; V: TRBV7-6; J: TRBJ2-5; CDR3: ASSPRLAGGPETQY
D: NA; V: TRBV5-5; J: TRBJ2-2; CDR3: ASSRGGNNNGELF
D: NA; V: TRBV28; J: TRBJ2-7; CDR3: ASRYHARPYEQY
D: NA; V: TRBV28; J: TRBJ2-7; CDR3: ASSLETTYEQY
D: NA; V: TRBV28; J: TRBJ2-7; CDR3: ASSWGLESYEQY
D: TRBD1; V: TRBV10-3; J: TRBJ2-1; CDR3: AISDQDRGPDEQF
D: TRBD2; V: TRBV4-3; J: TRBJ2-3; CDR3: ASSQDTSGGLTDTQY
D: NA; V: TRBV23-1; J: TRBJ1-1; CDR3: ASTTGRENTEAF
D: NA; V: TRBV28; J: TRBJ1-1; CDR3: ASSLLKDTEAF
D: NA; V: TRBV20-1; J: TRBJ1-5; CDR3: SGVGRPQRGPQH
D: TRBD1; V: TRBV12-3/TRBV12-4; J: TRBJ1-4; CDR3: ASTTGGQGSEKLF
D: NA; V: TRBV11-2; J: TRBJ2-1; CDR3: ASSPQAYEQF
D: TRBD1; V: TRBV9; J: TRBJ2-1; CDR3: ASSYPGTGVREQF
D: TRBD1; V: TRBV5-1; J: TRBJ2-3; CDR3: ASSSRQGEVDTQY
D: TRBD2; V: TRBV5-4; J: TRBJ2-1; CDR3: ASSLAFGPGGRRYEQF